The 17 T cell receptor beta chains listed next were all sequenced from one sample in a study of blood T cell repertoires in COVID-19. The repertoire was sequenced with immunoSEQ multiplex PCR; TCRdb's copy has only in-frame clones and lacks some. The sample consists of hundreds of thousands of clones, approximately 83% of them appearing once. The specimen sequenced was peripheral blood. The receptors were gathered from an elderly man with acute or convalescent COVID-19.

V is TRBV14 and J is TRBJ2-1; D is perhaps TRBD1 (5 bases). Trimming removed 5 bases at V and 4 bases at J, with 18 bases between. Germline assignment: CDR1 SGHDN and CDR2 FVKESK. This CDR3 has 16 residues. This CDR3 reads CASSSVIGRQYNEQFF. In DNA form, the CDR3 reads TGTGCCAGCAGCTCCGTAATCGGTCGACAGTACAATGAGCAGTTCTTC.

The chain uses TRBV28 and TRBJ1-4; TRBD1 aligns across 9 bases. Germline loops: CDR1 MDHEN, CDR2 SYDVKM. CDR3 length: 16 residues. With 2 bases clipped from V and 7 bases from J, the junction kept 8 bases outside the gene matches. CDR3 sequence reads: CASSLRYRGRGEKLFF. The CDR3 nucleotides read TGTGCCAGCAGTTTACGGTACAGGGGGCGAGGTGAAAAACTGTTTTTT.

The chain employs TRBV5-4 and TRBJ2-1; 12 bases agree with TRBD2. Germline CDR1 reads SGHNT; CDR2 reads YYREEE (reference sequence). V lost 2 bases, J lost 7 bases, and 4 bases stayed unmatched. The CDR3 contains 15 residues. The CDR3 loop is CASSFGTSGQNEQFF. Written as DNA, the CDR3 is TGTGCCAGCAGCTTCGGGACTAGCGGGCAGAATGAGCAGTTCTTC.

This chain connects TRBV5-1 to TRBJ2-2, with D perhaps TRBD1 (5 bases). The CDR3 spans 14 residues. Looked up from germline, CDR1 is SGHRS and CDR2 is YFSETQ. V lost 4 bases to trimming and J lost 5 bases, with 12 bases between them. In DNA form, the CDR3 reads TGCGCCAGCAGCCTCCAAGCAGGGACCGGGGAGCTGTTTTTT. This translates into CASSLQAGTGELFF.

The CDR3 here is CSATDRIAGVADTQYF. The CDR3 nucleotides read TGCAGTGCTACTGACCGCATAGCGGGAGTGGCAGATACGCAGTATTTT. The rearrangement uses TRBV20-1 and TRBJ2-3, with TRBD2 identical over 9 bases. Trimming cost V 4 bases and J 4 bases; bases outside gene matches: 12. Germline V gives CDR1 DFQATT, CDR2 SNEGSKA (reference sequence). This CDR3 has 16 residues.

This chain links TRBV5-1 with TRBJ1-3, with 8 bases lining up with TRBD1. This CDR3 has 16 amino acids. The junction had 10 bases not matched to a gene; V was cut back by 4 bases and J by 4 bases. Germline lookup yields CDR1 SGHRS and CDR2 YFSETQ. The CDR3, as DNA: TGCGCCAGCAGCATAGAGAGACAGGGGAGAGGAAACACCATATATTTT. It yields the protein CASSIERQGRGNTIYF.

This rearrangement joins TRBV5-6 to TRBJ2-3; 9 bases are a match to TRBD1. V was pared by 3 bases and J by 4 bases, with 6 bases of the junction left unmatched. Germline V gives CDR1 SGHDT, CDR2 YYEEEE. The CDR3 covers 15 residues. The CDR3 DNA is TGTGCCAGCAGCTCGGGACAGGGAAAGGCAGATACGCAGTATTTT. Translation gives CASSSGQGKADTQYF. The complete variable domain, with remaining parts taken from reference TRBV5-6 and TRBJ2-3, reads DAGVTQSPTHLIKTRGQQVTLRCSPKSGHDTVSWYQQALGQGPQFIFQYYEEEERQRGNFPDRFSGHQFPNYSSELNVNALLLGDSALYLCASSSGQGKADTQYFGPGTRLTVL.

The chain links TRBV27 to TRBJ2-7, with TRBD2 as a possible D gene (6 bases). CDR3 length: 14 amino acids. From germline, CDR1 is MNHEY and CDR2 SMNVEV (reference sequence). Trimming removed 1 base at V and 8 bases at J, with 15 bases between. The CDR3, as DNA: TGTGCCAGCAGTTTATTCCGGGACTCCCACCAGCAGTACTTC. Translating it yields CASSLFRDSHQQYF.

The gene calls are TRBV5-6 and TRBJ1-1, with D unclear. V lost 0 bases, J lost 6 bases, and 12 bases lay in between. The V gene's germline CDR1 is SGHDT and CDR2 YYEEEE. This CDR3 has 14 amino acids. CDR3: CASSLGSFVAEAFF. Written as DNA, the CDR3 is TGTGCCAGCAGCTTGGGCAGTTTCGTGGCTGAAGCTTTCTTT.

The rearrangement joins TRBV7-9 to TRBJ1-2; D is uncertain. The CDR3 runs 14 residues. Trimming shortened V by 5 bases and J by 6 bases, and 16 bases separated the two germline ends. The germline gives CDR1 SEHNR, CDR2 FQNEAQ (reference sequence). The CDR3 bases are TGTGCCAGCAGCCCTTGGGAGGGTTTGAATGGCTACACCTTC. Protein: CASSPWEGLNGYTF.

CDR3 amino acids: CASSAAGGHYEQYF. In DNA, the CDR3 is TGTGCCAGCAGTGCAGCAGGGGGCCACTACGAGCAGTACTTC. The rearrangement links TRBV28 to TRBJ2-7; TRBD1 matches 8 bases. V was pared by 5 bases and J by 3 bases, with 6 bases of the junction left unmatched. This CDR3 comprises 14 residues. CDR1 is MDHEN and CDR2 is SYDVKM in the germline V gene.

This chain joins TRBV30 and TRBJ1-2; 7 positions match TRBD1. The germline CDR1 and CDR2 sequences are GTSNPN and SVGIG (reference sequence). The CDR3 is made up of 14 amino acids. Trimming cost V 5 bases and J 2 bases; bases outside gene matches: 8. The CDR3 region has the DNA TGTGCCTGGGGTGGGACAGCCGAGAACTATGGCTACACCTTC. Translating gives CAWGGTAENYGYTF.

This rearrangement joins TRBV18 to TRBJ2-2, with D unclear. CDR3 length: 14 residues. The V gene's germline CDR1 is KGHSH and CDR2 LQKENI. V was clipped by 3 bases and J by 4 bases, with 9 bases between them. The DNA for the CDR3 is TGTGCCAGCTCACCTGCTCAGGTCACCGGGGAGCTGTTTTTT. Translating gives CASSPAQVTGELFF.

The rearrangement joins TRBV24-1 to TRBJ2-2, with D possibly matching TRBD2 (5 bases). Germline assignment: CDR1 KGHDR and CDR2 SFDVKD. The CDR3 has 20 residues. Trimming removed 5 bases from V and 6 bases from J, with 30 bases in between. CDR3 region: CATSALPVMRASRIPGELFF. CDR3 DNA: TGTGCCACCAGTGCTCTGCCGGTCATGCGGGCCTCGAGGATTCCCGGGGAGCTGTTTTTT.

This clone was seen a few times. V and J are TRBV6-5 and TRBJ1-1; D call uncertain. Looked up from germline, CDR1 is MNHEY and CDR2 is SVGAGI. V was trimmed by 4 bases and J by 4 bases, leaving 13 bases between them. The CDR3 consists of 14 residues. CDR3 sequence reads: CASSFLGRSTEAFF. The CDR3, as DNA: TGTGCCAGCAGTTTTCTGGGGAGGAGCACTGAAGCTTTCTTT.

The CDR3 nucleotides are TGTGCCAGCAGCCAAGATTATTTAGGGACAGGGCCCCGCGGGACAGATACGCAGTATTTT. Protein sequence: CASSQDYLGTGPRGTDTQYF. J is TRBJ2-3 and V is TRBV3-1 (or the pseudogene TRBV3-2); 9 positions match TRBD1. V lost 0 bases and J lost 3; bases outside the gene matches: 16. The CDR3 consists of 20 residues. Germline CDR1 and CDR2: LGHDT and YNNKEL (reference sequence).

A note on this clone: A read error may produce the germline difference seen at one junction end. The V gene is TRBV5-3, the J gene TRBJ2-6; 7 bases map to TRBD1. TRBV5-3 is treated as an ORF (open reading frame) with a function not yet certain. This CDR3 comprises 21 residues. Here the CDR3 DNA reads TGTGCCAGAAGCTTTACTCCGGGACAGTGGATAAAACCCTCTGGGGCCAACGTTCTGACTTTC. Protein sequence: CARSFTPGQWIKPSGANVLTF.